Below, 12 T cell receptor beta chains from the same sample are listed, as sequenced in a study of T-cell memory formation after mild COVID-19. TCRdb fed the 5' RACE reads into MiXCR, producing one record per CDR3 protein. Among roughly 150,000 distinct CDR3 sequences, about an eighth were seen once, and the ten largest hold approximately 3.3%. Sequencing was done on a sample of PBMCs or a T cell subset sorted from them (not recorded which). The receptors here all came from a man aged 18 to 29 who had mild COVID-19 (a few samples of this study predate the infection). Cell type and time point are not known.

This chain links TRBV20-1 with TRBJ2-2; no clear D gene. Germline loops: CDR1 DFQATT, CDR2 SNEGSKA (reference sequence). Trimming removed 0 bases from V and 5 bases from J, with 16 bases in between. The CDR3 runs to 16 residues. CDR3 residues: CSARDLGRDWTGELFF. DNA of the CDR3: TGCAGTGCTAGAGATCTAGGAAGGGATTGGACCGGGGAGCTGTTTTTT.

The sample holds a few counts of this clonotype. The V and J genes are TRBV12-3 or TRBV12-4 and TRBJ2-7, with D possibly matching TRBD1 (5 bases). This CDR3 comprises 14 residues. Trimming removed 5 bases from V and 4 bases from J, with 15 bases in between. CDR3: CASSKDAGSYEQYF. Here the CDR3 DNA reads TGTGCCAGCAGTAAGGACGCAGGGTCGTACGAGCAGTACTTC.

V gene TRBV28 combines with J gene TRBJ2-3; D is perhaps TRBD2 (5 bases). V was shortened by 7 bases and J by 3 bases, with 17 bases between the two germline ends. There are 15 residues in the CDR3. Germline CDR1 MDHEN, CDR2 SYDVKM. The DNA of the CDR3 is TGTGCCAGCACCCCTCAGGAAGCGGCAACAGATACGCAGTATTTT. Translation: CASTPQEAATDTQYF.

This clonotype was counted at least ten times. The chain uses TRBV5-1 and TRBJ1-2; 7 bases are a match to TRBD1. V lost 4 bases and J lost 6; bases outside the gene matches: 6. This CDR3 has 13 amino acids. In germline, CDR1 is SGHRS, CDR2 YFSETQ. For the CDR3, the DNA is TGCGCCAGCAGCCCGACAGGGCCCGATGGCTACACCTTC. Translated, it gives CASSPTGPDGYTF.

The chain employs TRBV6-1 and TRBJ2-2; D is uncertain. Germline loops: CDR1 MNHNS, CDR2 SASEGT. V dropped 4 bases and J dropped 7 bases, with 7 bases sitting between them. The CDR3 covers 12 residues. CDR3 bases: TGTGCCAGCAGTGTGGGTGGCGGGGAGCTGTTTTTT. As protein: CASSVGGGELFF.

The rearrangement joins TRBV20-1 to TRBJ2-5; 8 bases align to TRBD2. V was clipped by 3 bases and J by 5 bases; unmatched bases: 5. The CDR3 length is 13 residues. Germline V gene sequence: CDR1 DFQATT, CDR2 SNEGSKA (reference sequence). CDR3 loop: CSASGGAGETQYF. CDR3 DNA sequence: TGCAGTGCTAGCGGGGGGGCCGGGGAGACCCAGTACTTC.

The chain carries TRBV28 and TRBJ2-7, with D uncertain. The germline V gene encodes CDR1 MDHEN and CDR2 SYDVKM. The CDR3 runs to 11 residues. V lost 9 bases to trimming and J lost 6 bases, with 12 bases between them. The CDR3 nucleotides are TGTGCCAGAAGTGGACGTTTCGAGCAGTACGTC. It yields the protein CARSGRFEQYV.

In its sample, this clonotype was seen many times. V gene TRBV5-1 combines with J gene TRBJ2-6; D gene unclear. From germline, CDR1 is SGHRS and CDR2 YFSETQ. V lost 4 bases to trimming and J lost 0 bases, with 8 bases between them. The CDR3 totals 15 residues. CDR3 sequence: CASSPDPSGANVLTF. The DNA of the CDR3 is TGCGCCAGCAGCCCCGATCCCTCTGGGGCCAACGTCCTGACTTTC.

This clonotype was detected ten times or more. This CDR3 is CASSYSETDTDTQYF. CDR3 sequence (DNA): TGTGCCAGCAGTTACTCCGAGACCGACACAGATACGCAGTATTTT. This chain connects TRBV6-2 or TRBV6-3 to TRBJ2-3, with D uncertain. The CDR3 spans 15 residues. The germline V and J ends were trimmed by 0 bases and 2 bases, with 9 bases remaining between them. Germline CDR1 reads MNHEY; CDR2 reads SVGEGT.

The chain has TRBV10-1 and TRBJ2-3; TRBD2 agrees at 8 bases. CDR3 length: 13 residues. Unmatched junction bases numbered 8, after V lost 6 bases and J lost 9 bases. Looked up from germline, CDR1 is WNHNN and CDR2 is SYGVQD (reference sequence). The CDR3 reads CASRRGRGGTQYF. Here the CDR3 DNA reads TGCGCCAGCAGGAGGGGACGCGGGGGGACGCAGTATTTT.

In its sample, this clonotype was seen a few times. The chain employs TRBV12-3 or TRBV12-4 and TRBJ2-4; D perhaps matches TRBD2 (5 bases). V lost 5 bases and J lost 3, with 14 bases in between. This CDR3 has 15 residues. CDR3 coding DNA: TGTGCCAGCAGTCCTACTTACCGGGGCAAAAACATTCAGTACTTC. This sequence encodes CASSPTYRGKNIQYF.

Concerning this clonotype: One end of the junction varies from germline; a read error may be responsible. The chain employs TRBV12-3 or TRBV12-4 and TRBJ2-2; D is perhaps TRBD2 (5 bases). This CDR3 has 14 residues. The CDR3 DNA follows: TGTGCCAGCAGCGGGGTCGCGAACTCCGGGGAGCTGTTTTTT. Translated, it gives CASSGVANSGELFF.